The entry below gives a single T cell receptor beta chain sequence along with its context. No antigen is known for it. V shed 5 bases and J shed 2 bases, with 13 bases lying between them. CDR1 MNHEY and CDR2 SVGAGI come from the germline V gene. The CDR3 is made up of 14 amino acids. These data belong to a study of post-analysis software for immune sequencing data. As for the study in general: Relapsing-remitting, secondary progressive and progressive-relapsing courses of multiple sclerosis were included.

Overall study findings and caveats: Samples from a shared batch, those prepared together, strongly co-clustered by F measure. Relative to controls, patients with multiple sclerosis showed significantly lower normalized Chao1 diversity. Among roughly 5 TRBV segments more frequent in patients than controls were TRBV5-6, TRBV5-1 and TRBV20-1.

Unique molecular identifiers tagged the TCR beta cDNA libraries. T cells, about 0.95 to 10 million of them, yielded hundreds of thousands of cDNA molecules. MiXCR was run by TCRdb on the PCR reads, yielding one entry per CDR3 protein. In the table there are hundreds of thousands of distinct CDR3 sequences, 44% of which are singletons. Sequences were obtained from blood. This chain connects TRBV6-5 to TRBJ2-7; unclear D gene. The source is a girl aged 5-17 years with multiple sclerosis. CDR3 in amino acids: CASSPIPLTYEQYF. CDR3 in DNA: TGTGCCAGCAGTCCGATACCGCTAACCTACGAGCAGTACTTC.